This TCR beta chain originates from a study of shared clonotypes between healthy human individuals. The overall study: Those who served as donors were a couple of women and three men between the ages of 18 and 49.

Trimming shortened V by 0 bases and J by 2 bases, and 12 bases separated the two germline ends. The CDR3 is made up of 16 amino acids. Germline V gene data show CDR1 as SGDLS and CDR2 as YYNGEE. Sequencing was performed with immunoSEQ multiplex PCR; in TCRdb, only in-frame clones are kept and a portion is missing. The sample has about 470,000 clones, around 79% seen once; the top ten hold 13%. The rearrangement uses TRBV9 and TRBJ2-1, with a weak D call TRBD2 (5 bases). The origin of this receptor is a woman aged 40 to 49 in good health. Some clones in this sample may be carry-over from other donors' samples. The sequenced sample was PBMCs. Written as DNA, the CDR3 is TGTGCCAGCAGCGTAGGGCCTAGCAGAACCTACAATGAGCAGTTCTTC. Residues: CASSVGPSRTYNEQFF. The full variable domain, in which reference TRBV9 and TRBJ2-1 provide the parts outside the CDR3, is DSGVTQTPKHLITATGQRVTLRCSPRSGDLSVYWYQQSLDQGLQFLIQYYNGEERAKGNILERFSAQQFPDLHSELNLSSLELGDSALYFCASSVGPSRTYNEQFFGPGTRLTVL.